This T cell receptor (beta chain) was sequenced for a study of spatial heterogeneity in lung cancer. Findings of the study overall: Expanded tumor TCRs that were ubiquitous appeared in blood more at resection than follow-up.

This sample's time point: sample taken at primary tumor resection. Samples were obtained from roughly 65 donors, all untreated early-stage non-small cell lung cancer patients. The CDR3 contains 15 residues. J lost 6 bases, V lost 2 bases, and 4 bases had no gene match. CDR1 is SGHTA, CDR2 FQGNSA, per germline. This clonotype has more than one count but fewer than ten. Antigen unknown. Every molecule of TCR cDNA had its own unique molecular identifier. TCRdb re-analysed the 5' RACE reads in MiXCR, keeping a single row per CDR3 protein. Of roughly 40,000 distinct CDR3 sequences listed, 6.8% are singletons.

The chain employs TRBV7-2 and TRBJ2-1, with 10 bases matching TRBD2. The receptor was derived from a female donor with early-stage non-small cell lung cancer. The sequencing used PBMCs, collected at surgery. The CDR3, as DNA: TGTGCCAGCAGCTTACAGCGACTAGCGGGCAATGAGCAGTTCTTC. Translation: CASSLQRLAGNEQFF.